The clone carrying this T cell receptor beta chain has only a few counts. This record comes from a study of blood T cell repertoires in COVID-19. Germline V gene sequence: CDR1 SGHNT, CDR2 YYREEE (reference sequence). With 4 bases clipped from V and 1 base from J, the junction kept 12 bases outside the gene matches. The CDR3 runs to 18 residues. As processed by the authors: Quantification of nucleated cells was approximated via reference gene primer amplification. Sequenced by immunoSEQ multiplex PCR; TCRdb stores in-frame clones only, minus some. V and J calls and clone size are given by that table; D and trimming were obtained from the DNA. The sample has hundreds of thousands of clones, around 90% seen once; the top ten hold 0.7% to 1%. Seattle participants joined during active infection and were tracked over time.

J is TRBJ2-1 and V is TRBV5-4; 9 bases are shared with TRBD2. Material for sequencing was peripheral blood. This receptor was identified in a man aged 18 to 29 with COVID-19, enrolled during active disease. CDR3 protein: CASSPPKLAGGSYNEQFF. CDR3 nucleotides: TGTGCCAGCAGCCCCCCAAAGTTGGCGGGGGGGTCCTACAATGAGCAGTTCTTC.